This T cell receptor (beta chain) was retrieved from a study of shared clonotypes between healthy human individuals (dated by TCRdb to the early 2020s). In the study overall: The cohort comprised a couple of women and a few men aged 18 to 49 years. To estimate repertoire size and how much clonotype sharing occurs between individuals, the study deeply sequenced the blood TCR repertoires of roughly 5 healthy adults. Each donor's leukapheresis produced roughly between about 0.8 and 10 billion PBMCs. To increase sequencing depth and limit assay-specific biases, different laboratories used diverse techniques to prepare libraries and sequence TCR repertoires. The full study reports these points: Because the study included a small number of donors, the genetic and exposure-history diversity represented was limited. Sampling was restricted to blood, and TCR repertoires in tissue are likely to differ from TCR repertoires in blood. Based on pairwise subsampling, the degree of clonotype sharing among donors was expected to be affected by sequencing depth.

Donors were healthy HIV-negative adults with no recently reported acute infections or vaccinations. Only Caucasian adults living in Nashville, Tennessee, USA were represented among the donors. For unsorted samples, about 87 million PBMCs were counted, and genomic DNA was extracted using the QIAamp DNA Blood Mini kit. Blood was collected by leukapheresis, and PBMCs were isolated by Ficoll-Histopaque density gradient centrifugation and then cryopreserved in liquid nitrogen vapor phase. Using the deep immunoSEQ assay, TCR CDR3 regions were amplified from genomic DNA by multiplex PCR. Extracted genomic DNA from each cell subset was spread evenly across all wells of several immunoSEQ 96-well plates, with each plate serving as a replicate. Each replicate PCR for unsorted PBMC received about 310 ng genomic DNA, equal to about 30,000 T cell genomes. Unsorted PBMC genomic DNA was sequenced across ten immunoSEQ deep assay plates. Purified libraries were quantified with a Qubit 3.0 fluorometer, sized on a Bioanalyzer 2100, and re-quantified with the KAPA Library Quantification kit. Each immunoSEQ 96-well plate was sequenced on its own single-read 150-cycle Illumina NextSeq 550 flow cell. The paper's data handling went like this. Because the immunoSEQ output held only junctional sequences and lacked quality scores, the filtering could not match the filtering applied to full-length reads. Sequences were annotated with PyIR, a Python wrapper for IgBLAST v1.9, using IMGT germline references to assign V/J genes and CDR3. Reads were removed for weak V/J assignments (E-value above 1e-6), missing CDR3, stop codons, out-of-frame junctions, or ambiguous translated residues. A V3J clonotype was defined by an identical inferred V gene, J gene, and CDR3 amino acid sequence. To compute the percentage overlap between repertoires, the number of shared unique clonotypes was divided by the size of the smaller repertoire. Richness of each repertoire was evaluated using RTK rarefaction, the Chao1 estimator, and Recon v2.1 estimates of unobserved clonotypes. Drawn from immuneACCESS, this table holds only the in-frame rearrangements with V and J called that TCRdb kept. Clones are partly lost; checked studies trace under half to an unresolved V gene and leave the rest unexplained. That table gives V, J and clone size, and the DNA gave D and trimming. The sample profile shows about half a million clones; 81% of them were found once. Roughly an eighth of the sample comes from the top ten.

For CDR1 and CDR2, the germline V gene lists MGHRA and YSYEKL. From the cysteine through the phenylalanine, the CDR3 covers 17 amino acids. The DNA shown is the 51-base CDR3, in frame from base 1. The germline V and J ends show losses of 0 bases and 4 bases respectively, and no gene match explains 8 bases of the junction. Worth noting for this clone: It has no known antigen specificity. No base quality values were provided; no much bigger clone lies one nucleotide off.

Sequenced sample: PBMCs. The clonotype was recovered from a woman in her 40s in good health. Some clones in this sample may be carry-over from other donors' samples. The V and J segments used are TRBV4-1 and TRBJ1-4, with 7 bases matching TRBD1. In nucleotides, the sequence is TGCGCCAGCAGCCAAGAACCCCCAGGGGGGCTTAATGAAAAACTGTTTTTT. Translated, it gives CASSQEPPGGLNEKLFF.